The 6 T cell receptor beta chains listed next were all sequenced from one sample in a study of T cells in Graves' hyperthyroidism and ophthalmopathy. RNA transcripts served as the template for amplifying TCR beta CDR3 regions. In the first-round RT-PCR of the TCR CDR3, the HTBI primer set was used. TCRdb ran MiXCR on the multiplex PCR reads and lists one entry per CDR3 protein. Of approximately 300,000 distinct CDR3 sequences listed, roughly 19% are singletons. Sequenced: blood. Every receptor here comes from a man aged 50 or older with Graves' ophthalmopathy.

This clonotype was found many times. CDR3 DNA sequence: TGTGCCAGCAGCTCCGGGACAGGGCTTGCGCAGTACTTC. Its translation: CASSSGTGLAQYF. This chain joins TRBV7-2 and TRBJ2-7; 9 positions agree with TRBD1. Germline values: CDR1 SGHTA, CDR2 FQGNSA. With V trimmed by 4 bases and J by 9 bases, 7 bases remained unmatched. CDR3 length: 13 amino acids. Drawing the rest from reference TRBV7-2 and TRBJ2-7, the complete variable domain is GAGVSQSPSNKVTEKGKDVELRCDPISGHTALYWYRQSLGQGLEFLIYFQGNSAPDKSGLPSDRFSAERTGGSVSTLTIQRTQQEDSAVYLCASSSGTGLAQYFGPGTRLTVT.

This clonotype was counted at least ten times. The chain carries TRBV3-1 and TRBJ2-1; a weak D match, TRBD1 (6 bases). Trimming removed 5 bases at V and 8 bases at J, with 13 bases between. The CDR3 runs 13 residues. Germline V gene lookup returns CDR1 LGHDT and CDR2 YNNKEL (reference sequence). CDR3 sequence (DNA): TGTGCCAGCAGCTTCCGGGACATCGATGAGCAGTTCTTC. This codes for CASSFRDIDEQFF.

V usage is TRBV28 and J usage is TRBJ2-7, with 7 bases fitting TRBD1. Germline V gives CDR1 MDHEN, CDR2 SYDVKM. After removal of 7 bases from V and 4 bases from J, the junction contained 10 bases not matched to a gene. This CDR3 is built from 14 residues. CDR3 in amino acids: CASTSGGQEYEQYF. CDR3 DNA sequence: TGTGCCAGCACCTCAGGCGGACAGGAATACGAGCAGTACTTC.

This clonotype was counted once. The CDR3 region has the DNA TGTGCCAGCAGCCAAGGCGGGACTAGCGGGACCCTACGGCAGTTCTTC. Translating it yields CASSQGGTSGTLRQFF. This chain connects TRBV14 to TRBJ2-1; 13 bases map to TRBD2. J lost 12 bases, V lost 1 base, and 9 bases had no gene match. CDR3 size: 16 residues. Germline V gene data show CDR1 as SGHDN and CDR2 as FVKESK.

This sequence joins TRBV24-1 and TRBJ1-2; 10 bases fit TRBD1. The CDR3 is 13 residues long. The J segment lost 7 bases and the V segment lost 9 bases, leaving 7 bases of the junction unmatched. CDR1 is KGHDR and CDR2 is SFDVKD in the germline V gene. As DNA, the CDR3 is TGTGCCACCGCGACAGGGGGCGCAGGTGGCTACACCTTC. Its protein is CATATGGAGGYTF.

This clonotype appeared a few times. The V call is TRBV18, the J call TRBJ1-4; D perhaps matches TRBD1 (6 bases). Germline CDR1 reads KGHSH; CDR2 reads LQKENI. V lost 0 bases to trimming and J lost 8 bases, with 16 bases between them. The CDR3 sequence is 16 residues long. CDR3 in DNA: TGTGCCAGCTCACCACCGGAGGCTGGGGGCGAGGAAAAACTGTTTTTT. It encodes CASSPPEAGGEEKLFF.